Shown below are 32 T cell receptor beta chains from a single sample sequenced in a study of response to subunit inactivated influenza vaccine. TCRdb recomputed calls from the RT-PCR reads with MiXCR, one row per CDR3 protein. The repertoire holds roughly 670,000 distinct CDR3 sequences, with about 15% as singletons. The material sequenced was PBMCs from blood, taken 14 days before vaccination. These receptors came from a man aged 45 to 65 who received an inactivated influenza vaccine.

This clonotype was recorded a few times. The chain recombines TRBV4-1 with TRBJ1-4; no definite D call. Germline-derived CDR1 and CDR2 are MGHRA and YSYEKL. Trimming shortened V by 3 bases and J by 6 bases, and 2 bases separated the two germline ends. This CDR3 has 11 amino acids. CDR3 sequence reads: CASSHDEKLFF. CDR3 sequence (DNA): TGCGCCAGCAGCCATGATGAAAAACTGTTTTTT.

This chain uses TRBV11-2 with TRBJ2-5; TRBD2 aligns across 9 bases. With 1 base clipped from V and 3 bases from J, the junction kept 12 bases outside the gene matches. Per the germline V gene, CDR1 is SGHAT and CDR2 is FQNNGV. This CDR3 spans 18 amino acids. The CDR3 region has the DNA TGTGCCAGCAGCTTAGTTAGGGTCGGTAGCGGGGGCAAAGAGACCCAGTACTTC. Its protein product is CASSLVRVGSGGKETQYF.

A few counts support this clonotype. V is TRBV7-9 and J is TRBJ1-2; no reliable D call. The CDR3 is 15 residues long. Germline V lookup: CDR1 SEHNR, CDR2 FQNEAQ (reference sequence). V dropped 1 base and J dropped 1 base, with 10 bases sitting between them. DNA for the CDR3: TGTGCCAGCAGCTTAGGGGCATACCTTAACTATGGCTACACCTTC. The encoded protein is CASSLGAYLNYGYTF.

Here the CDR3 DNA reads TGTGCCAGCAGTCTAGCGTTTACCTACGAGCAGTACTTC. This codes for CASSLAFTYEQYF. The V and J genes are TRBV6-1 and TRBJ2-7, with D possibly matching TRBD2 (6 bases). The germline V gene has CDR1 MNHNS and CDR2 SASEGT. V gave up 5 bases and J gave up 2 bases, with 10 bases separating them. CDR3 length equals 13 residues.

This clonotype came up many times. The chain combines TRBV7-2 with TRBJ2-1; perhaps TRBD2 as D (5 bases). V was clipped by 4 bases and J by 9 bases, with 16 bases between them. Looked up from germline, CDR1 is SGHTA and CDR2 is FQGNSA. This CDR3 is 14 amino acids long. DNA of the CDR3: TGTGCCAGCAGCTCCGACTGGACTGCGGGTGAGCAGTTCTTC. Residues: CASSSDWTAGEQFF.

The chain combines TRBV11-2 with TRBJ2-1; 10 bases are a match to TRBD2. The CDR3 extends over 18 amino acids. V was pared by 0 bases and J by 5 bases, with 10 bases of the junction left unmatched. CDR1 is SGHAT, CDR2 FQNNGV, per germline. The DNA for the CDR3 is TGTGCCAGCAGCTTAGAAGGGGTAGCGGGGGGCTACCACAATGAGCAGTTCTTC. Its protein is CASSLEGVAGGYHNEQFF.

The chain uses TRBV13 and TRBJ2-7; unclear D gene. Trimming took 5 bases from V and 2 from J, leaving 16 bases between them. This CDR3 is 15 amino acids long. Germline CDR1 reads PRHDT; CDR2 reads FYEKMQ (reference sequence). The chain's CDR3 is CASSPVPVAPYEQYF. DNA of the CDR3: TGTGCCAGCAGCCCCGTACCCGTCGCCCCCTACGAGCAGTACTTC.

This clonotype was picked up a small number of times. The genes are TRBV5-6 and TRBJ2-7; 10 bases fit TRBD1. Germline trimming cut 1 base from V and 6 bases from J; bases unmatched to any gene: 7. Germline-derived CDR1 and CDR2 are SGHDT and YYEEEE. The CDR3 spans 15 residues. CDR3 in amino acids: CASSLRRDRGVEQYF. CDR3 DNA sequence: TGTGCCAGCAGCTTGAGGAGGGACAGGGGAGTCGAGCAGTACTTC.

The CDR3 nucleotides are TGCGCCAGCAGGTTCCAGGGTAGCTCCTATAATTCACCCCTCCACTTT. It encodes CASRFQGSSYNSPLHF. The genes are TRBV5-1 and TRBJ1-6; weak D call: TRBD1 (5 bases). The CDR3 totals 16 residues. The germline V and J ends were trimmed by 5 bases and 0 bases, with 12 bases remaining between them. CDR1 is SGHRS and CDR2 is YFSETQ in the germline V gene.

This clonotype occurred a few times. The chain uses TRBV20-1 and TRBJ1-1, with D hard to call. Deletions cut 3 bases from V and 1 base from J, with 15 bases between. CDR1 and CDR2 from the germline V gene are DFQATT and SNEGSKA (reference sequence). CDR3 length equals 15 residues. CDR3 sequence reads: CSASPPRLANTEAFF. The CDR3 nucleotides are TGCAGTGCTAGTCCCCCCCGGTTGGCGAACACTGAAGCTTTCTTT.

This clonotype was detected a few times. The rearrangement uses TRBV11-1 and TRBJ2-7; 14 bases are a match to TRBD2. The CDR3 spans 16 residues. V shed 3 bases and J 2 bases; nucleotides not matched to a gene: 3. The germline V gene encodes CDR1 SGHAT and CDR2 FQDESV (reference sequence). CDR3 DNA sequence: TGTGCCAGCAGCTTGCCGGGACTAGCGGGAGCCTACGAGCAGTACTTC. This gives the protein CASSLPGLAGAYEQYF.

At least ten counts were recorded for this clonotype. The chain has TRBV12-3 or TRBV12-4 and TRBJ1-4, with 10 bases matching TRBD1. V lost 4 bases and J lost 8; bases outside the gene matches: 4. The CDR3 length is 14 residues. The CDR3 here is CASSSPGQGEKLFF. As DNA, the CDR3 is TGTGCCAGCAGTTCCCCGGGACAGGGGGAAAAACTGTTTTTT.

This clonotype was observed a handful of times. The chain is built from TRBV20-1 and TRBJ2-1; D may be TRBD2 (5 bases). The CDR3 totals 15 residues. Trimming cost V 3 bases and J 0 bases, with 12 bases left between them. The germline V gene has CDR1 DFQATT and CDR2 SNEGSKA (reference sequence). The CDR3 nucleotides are TGCAGTGCTAGCCTGACTGGGAGCTCCTACAATGAGCAGTTCTTC. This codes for CSASLTGSSYNEQFF.

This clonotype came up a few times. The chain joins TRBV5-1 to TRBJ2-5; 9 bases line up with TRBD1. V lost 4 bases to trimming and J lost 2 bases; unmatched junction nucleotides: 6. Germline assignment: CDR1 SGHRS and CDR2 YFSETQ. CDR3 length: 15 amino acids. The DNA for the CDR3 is TGCGCCAGCAGCCCCGGGACAGGGAGGCAAGAGACCCAGTACTTC. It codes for CASSPGTGRQETQYF.

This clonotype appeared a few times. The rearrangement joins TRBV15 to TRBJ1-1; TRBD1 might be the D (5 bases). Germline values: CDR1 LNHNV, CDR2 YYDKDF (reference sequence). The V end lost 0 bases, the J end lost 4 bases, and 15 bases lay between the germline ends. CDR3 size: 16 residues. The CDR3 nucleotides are TGTGCCACCAGCAGAGATCGGACACCCCTGCTCACTGAAGCTTTCTTT. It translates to CATSRDRTPLLTEAFF. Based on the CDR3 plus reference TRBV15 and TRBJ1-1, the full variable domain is DAMVIQNPRYQVTQFGKPVTLSCSQTLNHNVMYWYQQKSSQAPKLLFHYYDKDFNNEADTPDNFQSRRPNTSFCFLDIRSPGLGDTAMYLCATSRDRTPLLTEAFFGQGTRLTVV.

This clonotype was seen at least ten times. CDR3 loop: CATGGRYGYTF. CDR3 nucleotides: TGTGCCACAGGAGGACGGTATGGCTACACCTTC. This chain uses TRBV7-2 with TRBJ1-2, with D unclear. Trimming shortened V by 10 bases and J by 5 bases, and 11 bases separated the two germline ends. The germline V gene encodes CDR1 SGHTA and CDR2 FQGNSA. The CDR3 spans 11 residues. The entire variable domain, with the rest obtained from reference TRBV7-2 and TRBJ1-2, is as follows: GAGVSQSPSNKVTEKGKDVELRCDPISGHTALYWYRQSLGQGLEFLIYFQGNSAPDKSGLPSDRFSAERTGGSVSTLTIQRTQQEDSAVYLCATGGRYGYTFGSGTRLTVV.

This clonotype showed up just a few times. The CDR3 DNA reads TGTGCCAGCAGCTCATCCCCGACGGACTTCTACGAGCAGTACTTC. As protein: CASSSSPTDFYEQYF. The chain couples TRBV7-9 to TRBJ2-7; possible D gene TRBD2, 5 bases. CDR1 and CDR2 (germline): SEHNR, FQNEAQ (reference sequence). The V end was cut by 4 bases, the J end by 3 bases, with 16 bases between. This CDR3 is built from 15 residues.

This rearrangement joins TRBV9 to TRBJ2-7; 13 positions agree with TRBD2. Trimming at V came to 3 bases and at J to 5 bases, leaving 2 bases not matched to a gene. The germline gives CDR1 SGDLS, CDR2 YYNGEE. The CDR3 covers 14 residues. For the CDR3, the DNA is TGTGCCAGCAGCGGAGGGACTAGCGGGAACGAGCAGTACTTC. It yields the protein CASSGGTSGNEQYF.

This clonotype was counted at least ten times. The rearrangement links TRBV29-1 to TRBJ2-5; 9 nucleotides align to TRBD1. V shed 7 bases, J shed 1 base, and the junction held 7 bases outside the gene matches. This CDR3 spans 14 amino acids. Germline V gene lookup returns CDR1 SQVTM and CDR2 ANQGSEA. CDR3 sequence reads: CSAWTGVSQETQYF. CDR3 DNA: TGCAGCGCTTGGACAGGGGTTAGCCAAGAGACCCAGTACTTC.

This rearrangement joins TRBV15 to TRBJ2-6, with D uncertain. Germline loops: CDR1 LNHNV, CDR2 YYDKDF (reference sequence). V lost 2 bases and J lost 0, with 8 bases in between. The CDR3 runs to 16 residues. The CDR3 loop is CATSRIQSSGANVLTF. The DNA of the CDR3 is TGTGCCACCAGCAGAATCCAGAGCTCTGGGGCCAACGTCCTGACTTTC.

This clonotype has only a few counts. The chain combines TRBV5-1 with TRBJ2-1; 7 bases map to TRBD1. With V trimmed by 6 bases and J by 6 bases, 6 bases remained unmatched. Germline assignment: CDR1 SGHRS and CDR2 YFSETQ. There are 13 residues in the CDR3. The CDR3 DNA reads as TGCGCCAGCAACCCCACAGGGGTCAATGAGCAGTTCTTC. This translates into CASNPTGVNEQFF.

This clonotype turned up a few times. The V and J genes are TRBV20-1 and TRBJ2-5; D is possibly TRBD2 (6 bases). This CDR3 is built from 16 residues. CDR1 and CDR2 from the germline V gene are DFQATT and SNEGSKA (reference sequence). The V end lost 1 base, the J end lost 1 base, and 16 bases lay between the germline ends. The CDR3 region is CSARVRNGGAQETQYF. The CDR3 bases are TGCAGTGCTAGAGTGCGAAACGGAGGGGCCCAAGAGACCCAGTACTTC.

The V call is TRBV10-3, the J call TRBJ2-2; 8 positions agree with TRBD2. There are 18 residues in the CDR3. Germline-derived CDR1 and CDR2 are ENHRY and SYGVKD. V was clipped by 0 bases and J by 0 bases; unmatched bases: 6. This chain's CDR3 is CAISESPGRGSNTGELFF. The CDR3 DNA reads TGTGCCATCAGTGAGTCGCCCGGGAGGGGTTCGAACACCGGGGAGCTGTTTTTT.

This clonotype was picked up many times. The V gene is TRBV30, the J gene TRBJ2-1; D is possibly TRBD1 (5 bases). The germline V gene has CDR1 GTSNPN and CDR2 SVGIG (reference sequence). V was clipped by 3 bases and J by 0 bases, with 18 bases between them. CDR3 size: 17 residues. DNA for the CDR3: TGTGCCTGGAGGTCTATTTCAGGGTTAAGCTCCTACAATGAGCAGTTCTTC. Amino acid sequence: CAWRSISGLSSYNEQFF.

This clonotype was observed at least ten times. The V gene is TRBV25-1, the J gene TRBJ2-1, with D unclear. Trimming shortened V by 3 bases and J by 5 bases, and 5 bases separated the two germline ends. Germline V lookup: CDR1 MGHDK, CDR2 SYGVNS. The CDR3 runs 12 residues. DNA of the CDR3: TGTGCCAGCAGTGAGCCTAACAATGAGCAGTTCTTC. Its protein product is CASSEPNNEQFF.

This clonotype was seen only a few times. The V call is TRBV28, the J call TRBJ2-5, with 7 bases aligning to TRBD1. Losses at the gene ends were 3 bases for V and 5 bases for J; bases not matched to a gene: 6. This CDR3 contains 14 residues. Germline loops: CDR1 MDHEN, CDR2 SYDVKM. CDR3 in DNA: TGTGCCAGCAGTTTTGGGGGACAGTCGGAGACCCAGTACTTC. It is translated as CASSFGGQSETQYF.

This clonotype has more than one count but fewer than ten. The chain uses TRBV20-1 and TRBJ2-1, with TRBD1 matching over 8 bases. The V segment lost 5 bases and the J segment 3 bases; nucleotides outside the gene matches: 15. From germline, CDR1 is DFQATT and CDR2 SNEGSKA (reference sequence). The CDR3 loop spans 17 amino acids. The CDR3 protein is CSAPRPGQAPLYNEQFF. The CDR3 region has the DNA TGCAGTGCTCCTCGACCGGGACAGGCGCCCCTCTACAATGAGCAGTTCTTC.

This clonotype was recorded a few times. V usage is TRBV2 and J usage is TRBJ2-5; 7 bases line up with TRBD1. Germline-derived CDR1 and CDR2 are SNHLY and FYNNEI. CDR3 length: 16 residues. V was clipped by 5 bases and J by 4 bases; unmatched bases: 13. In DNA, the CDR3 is TGTGCCAGCAGTTCACGGACAGGCCCGGTGTCAGAGACCCAGTACTTC. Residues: CASSSRTGPVSETQYF.

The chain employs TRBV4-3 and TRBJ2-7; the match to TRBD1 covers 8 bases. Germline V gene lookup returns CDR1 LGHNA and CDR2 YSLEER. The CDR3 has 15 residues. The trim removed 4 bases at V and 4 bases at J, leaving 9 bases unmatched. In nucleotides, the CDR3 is TGCGCCAGCAGCCTATGGGACAGGACGGAGTACGAGCAGTACTTC. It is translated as CASSLWDRTEYEQYF.

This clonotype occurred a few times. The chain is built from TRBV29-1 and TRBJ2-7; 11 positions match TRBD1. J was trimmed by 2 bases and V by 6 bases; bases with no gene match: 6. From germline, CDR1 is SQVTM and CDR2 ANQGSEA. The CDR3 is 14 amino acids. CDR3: CSVGGDRGAYEQYF. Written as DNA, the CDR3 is TGCAGCGTCGGGGGGGACAGGGGGGCCTACGAGCAGTACTTC.

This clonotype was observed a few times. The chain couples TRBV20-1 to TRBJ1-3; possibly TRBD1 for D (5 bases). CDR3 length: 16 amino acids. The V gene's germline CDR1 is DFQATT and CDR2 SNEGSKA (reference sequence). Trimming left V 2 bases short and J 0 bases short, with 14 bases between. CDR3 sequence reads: CSARNRQDLSGNTIYF. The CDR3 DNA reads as TGCAGTGCTAGAAACAGGCAAGACCTCTCTGGAAACACCATATATTTT.

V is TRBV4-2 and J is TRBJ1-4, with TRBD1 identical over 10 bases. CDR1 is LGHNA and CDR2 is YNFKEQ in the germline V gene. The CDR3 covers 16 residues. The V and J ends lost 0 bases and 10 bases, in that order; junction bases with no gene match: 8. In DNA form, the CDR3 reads TGTGCCAGCAGCCAAGAAGCTGGACAGGGGGTGGGAAAACTGTTTTTT. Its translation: CASSQEAGQGVGKLFF.